These T cell receptor beta chains were read from a single sample in a study of blood T cell repertoires in COVID-19. Clones were read by immunoSEQ multiplex PCR, and TCRdb kept only the in-frame ones, dropping some. The sample contains around 38,000 clones, 87% of which appear only once. What was sequenced was peripheral blood. The receptors here all came from a man between 60 and 70 years old with COVID-19, enrolled during active disease. Both conserved end residues are part of each CDR3.

J: TRBJ1-1; V: TRBV9; CDR3: CASSVEGGGDVAFF
J: TRBJ1-1; V: TRBV4-3; CDR3: CASSQGTAAINTEAFF
J: TRBJ2-7; V: TRBV18; CDR3: CASSQSTRSMNEQYF
J: TRBJ2-7; V: TRBV15; CDR3: CATSRESGRSSYEQYF
J: TRBJ2-5; V: TRBV4-1; CDR3: CASSPTFGPPGQETQYF
J: TRBJ1-2; V: TRBV3-1/TRBV3-2; CDR3: CASSRTGTVYGYTF
J: TRBJ1-2; V: TRBV7-3; CDR3: CASSKGQGNFTF
J: TRBJ2-3; V: TRBV19; CDR3: CASSVRDSITDTQYF
J: TRBJ2-3; V: TRBV4-2; CDR3: CASSQDSLLAVSTDTQYF
J: TRBJ2-1; V: TRBV6-1; CDR3: CASSEWDYNNNEQFF
J: TRBJ1-6; V: TRBV5-1; CDR3: CASRTGDNSPLHF
J: TRBJ2-7; V: TRBV11-2; CDR3: CASSLGGGDEQYF
J: TRBJ1-6; V: TRBV5-1; CDR3: CASSSGQGAVSPLHF
J: TRBJ1-1; V: TRBV28; CDR3: CASSSTVNTEAFF
J: TRBJ1-2; V: TRBV28; CDR3: CASSSGTANYGYTF
J: TRBJ1-1; V: TRBV11-3; CDR3: CASTLSGVDTEAFF
J: TRBJ1-2; V: TRBV6-5; CDR3: CASSYLAGVYGYTF
J: TRBJ1-6; V: TRBV14; CDR3: CASSQISSPLHF
J: TRBJ1-2; V: TRBV28; CDR3: CAIDQGYGYTF
J: TRBJ1-1; V: TRBV28; CDR3: CASSFSLPPGEAFF
J: TRBJ2-4; V: TRBV28; CDR3: CAIKGRAKNIQYF
J: TRBJ2-5; V: TRBV9; CDR3: CASSEGQGAFGHQETQYF
J: TRBJ2-7; V: TRBV6-2/TRBV6-3; CDR3: CASSYVVTSGIEEQYF
J: TRBJ2-1; V: TRBV27; CDR3: CASSLGAAGGNEQFF
J: TRBJ2-5; V: TRBV11-1; CDR3: CASRPEGHQETQYF
J: TRBJ1-5; V: TRBV28; CDR3: CASSEIHNQPQHF
J: TRBJ2-7; V: TRBV19; CDR3: CASSSGAGTGTYEQYF
J: TRBJ2-7; V: TRBV3-1/TRBV3-2; CDR3: CASRSLAGGLGEQYF
J: TRBJ1-1; V: TRBV19; CDR3: CASRVDSISNTEAFF
J: TRBJ2-7; V: TRBV7-2; CDR3: CASSGPGLADEQYF
J: TRBJ2-4; V: TRBV4-1; CDR3: CASSHLPGQGNSKNIQYF
J: TRBJ1-1; V: TRBV19; CDR3: CASRQEMNTEAFF
J: TRBJ2-7; V: TRBV14; CDR3: CASSQEMGQGPYEQYF
J: TRBJ1-2; V: TRBV5-1; CDR3: CASSLDNSLDYTF
J: TRBJ2-1; V: TRBV5-4; CDR3: CASSFTYSEQFF
J: TRBJ2-1; V: TRBV5-1; CDR3: CASSLVEQVVYNEQFF
J: TRBJ2-7; V: TRBV5-4; CDR3: CASSIDWSDEQYF
J: TRBJ2-5; V: TRBV11-3; CDR3: CAIPPRGNETQYF
J: TRBJ2-1; V: TRBV29-1; CDR3: CSVESGLNNEQFF
J: TRBJ1-4; V: TRBV7-9; CDR3: CASSAGTGAEKLFF
J: TRBJ1-2; V: TRBV5-1; CDR3: CASSPAGGTYGYTF
J: TRBJ1-2; V: TRBV5-1; CDR3: CASSLDLRPAYGYTF
J: TRBJ2-7; V: TRBV19; CDR3: CASSSPRDSTYEQYF
J: TRBJ1-5; V: TRBV20-1; CDR3: CSASSGSEQPQHF
J: TRBJ1-1; V: TRBV19; CDR3: CASTRDTQPLNTEAFF
J: TRBJ2-7; V: TRBV11-3; CDR3: CASSPRDRKEQYF
J: TRBJ2-7; V: TRBV19; CDR3: CASSPTGAYEQYF
J: TRBJ1-4; V: TRBV2; CDR3: CASNRGFEKLFF
J: TRBJ1-1; V: TRBV10-3; CDR3: CAISEPGQKGTEAFF
J: TRBJ2-1; V: TRBV6-2/TRBV6-3; CDR3: CASSYSQGRNEQFF
J: TRBJ1-1; V: TRBV9; CDR3: CASSSSGEMNTEAFF
J: TRBJ1-6; V: TRBV6-2/TRBV6-3; CDR3: CASSYSRGRSDSPLHF
J: TRBJ1-1; V: TRBV19; CDR3: CASRLDRAAEAFF
J: TRBJ1-5; V: TRBV19; CDR3: CASSNAGFGGPGRSPQHF
J: TRBJ2-7; V: TRBV3-1/TRBV3-2; CDR3: CASSLQDGYEQYF
J: TRBJ1-1; V: TRBV10-1; CDR3: CASSETQQDSF